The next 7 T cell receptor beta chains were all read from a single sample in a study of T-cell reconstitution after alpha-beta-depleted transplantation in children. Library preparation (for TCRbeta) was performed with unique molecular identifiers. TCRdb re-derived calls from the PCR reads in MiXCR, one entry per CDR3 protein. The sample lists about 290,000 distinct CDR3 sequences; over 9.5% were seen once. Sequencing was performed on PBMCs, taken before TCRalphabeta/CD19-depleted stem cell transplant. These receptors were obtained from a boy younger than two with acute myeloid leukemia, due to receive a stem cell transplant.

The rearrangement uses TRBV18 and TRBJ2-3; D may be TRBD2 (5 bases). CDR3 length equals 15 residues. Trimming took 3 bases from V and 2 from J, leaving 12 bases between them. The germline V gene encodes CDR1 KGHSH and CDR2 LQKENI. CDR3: CASSPDLSYTDTQYF. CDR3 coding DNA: TGTGCCAGCTCACCGGACTTGTCGTACACAGATACGCAGTATTTT.

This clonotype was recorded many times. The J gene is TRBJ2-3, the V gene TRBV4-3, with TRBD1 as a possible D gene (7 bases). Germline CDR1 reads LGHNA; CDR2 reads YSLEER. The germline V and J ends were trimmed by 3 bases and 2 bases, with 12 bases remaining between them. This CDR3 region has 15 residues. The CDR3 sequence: CASSHGGQITDTQYF. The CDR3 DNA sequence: TGCGCCAGCAGCCACGGGGGACAGATCACAGATACGCAGTATTTT.

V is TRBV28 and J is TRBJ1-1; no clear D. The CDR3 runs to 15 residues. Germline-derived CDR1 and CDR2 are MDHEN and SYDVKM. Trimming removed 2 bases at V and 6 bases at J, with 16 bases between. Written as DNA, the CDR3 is TGTGCCAGCAGTTTAAAGGTCCAGGTCATCGCTGAAGCTTTCTTT. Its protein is CASSLKVQVIAEAFF.

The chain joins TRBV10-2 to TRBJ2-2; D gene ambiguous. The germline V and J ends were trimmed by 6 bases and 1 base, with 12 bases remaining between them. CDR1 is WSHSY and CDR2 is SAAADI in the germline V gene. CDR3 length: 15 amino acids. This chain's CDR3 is CASREYDKNTGELFF. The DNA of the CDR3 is TGCGCCAGCAGAGAATACGACAAGAACACCGGGGAGCTGTTTTTT.

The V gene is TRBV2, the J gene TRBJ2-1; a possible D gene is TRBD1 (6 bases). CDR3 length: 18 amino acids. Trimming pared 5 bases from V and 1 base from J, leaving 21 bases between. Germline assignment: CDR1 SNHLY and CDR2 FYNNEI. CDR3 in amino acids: CASSFRGRRKGSYNEQFF. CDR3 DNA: TGTGCCAGCAGTTTTAGGGGGAGAAGGAAAGGGTCCTACAATGAGCAGTTCTTC.

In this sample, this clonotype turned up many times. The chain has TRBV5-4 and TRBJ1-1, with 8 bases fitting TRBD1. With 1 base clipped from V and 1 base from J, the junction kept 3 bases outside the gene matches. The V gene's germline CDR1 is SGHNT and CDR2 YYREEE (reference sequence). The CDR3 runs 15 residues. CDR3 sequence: CASSLRTGGNTEAFF. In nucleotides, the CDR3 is TGTGCCAGCAGCTTGAGAACAGGGGGGAACACTGAAGCTTTCTTT.

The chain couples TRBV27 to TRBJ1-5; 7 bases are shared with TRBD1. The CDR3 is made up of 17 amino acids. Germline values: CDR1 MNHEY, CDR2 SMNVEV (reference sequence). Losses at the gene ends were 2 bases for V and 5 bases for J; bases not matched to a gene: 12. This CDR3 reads CASSLISPARGDQPQHF. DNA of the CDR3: TGTGCCAGCAGTTTAATTTCCCCGGCCAGGGGGGATCAGCCCCAGCATTTT.